The rows below give T cell receptor beta chains drawn from one sample of a study of chemoradiotherapy in HPV16-positive cancers. Data came from immunoSEQ multiplex PCR; TCRdb stores just in-frame clones and leaves some out. Found here are around 20,000 clones, just under 75% of them singletons; the top ten hold 2% to 3%. Collection took place from a patient who underwent chemoradiotherapy. Receptors were obtained from a human donor with HPV-associated anogenital cancer. CDR3s include the opening cysteine and the closing phenylalanine or tryptophan. Clone size appears in some rows only: once, few, many, or a class for an expanded clone.

>.|TRBV2|TRBJ2-3
CASRFSTDTQYF
>.|TRBV7-9|TRBJ1-1
CASSFGSLMNTEAFF
>.|TRBV29-1|TRBJ2-7
CSGGASTEQYF
>.|TRBV28|TRBJ1-1
CASSPLGQGANTEAFF
>.|TRBV2|TRBJ2-5
CASSDGSGSETQYF
>.|TRBV5-1|TRBJ2-1
CASSETTAWEQFF
>.|TRBV28|TRBJ1-2
CASRISHPPGQINGYTF
>.|TRBV5-1|TRBJ2-3
CASRRWGGSTDTQYF
>.|TRBV2|TRBJ2-1
CASSRGTSGGAANEQFF
>.|TRBV11-1|TRBJ1-4
CASSRGTTNEKLFF
>.|TRBV11-1|TRBJ2-6
CASSPGYGILSGANVLTF
>.|TRBV4-3|TRBJ2-3
CASSQDGSGSADTQYF
>.|TRBV27|TRBJ2-3
CASSWTSGSLDTQYF
>.|TRBV9|TRBJ2-1
CASSVEIESINEQFF
>.|TRBV11-1|TRBJ2-1
CASSPGLVNEQFF
>.|TRBV2|TRBJ2-7
CASSLRDNLNYEQYF
>once|TRBV4-3|TRBJ2-7
CASSKKAGQGSYEQYF